The 7 T cell receptor beta chains given below trace back to one sample, sequenced in a study of tumor-infiltrating lymphocytes in primary liver carcinoma. Joint extraction of RNA and DNA used roughly 20-32 mg of bulk tissue that was unsorted. Synthesis of TCR beta cDNA was carried out from about 500 ng total RNA with a constant-region primer. Slightly modified ARM-PCR served as the procedure for the TCR beta libraries. These libraries came from three rounds of nested multiplex PCR. The first two PCR rounds used TRBV1-TRBV30 forward primers with a C-beta reverse primer, 10 cycles each. TCRdb analysed the multiplex PCR reads with MiXCR anew, one entry per CDR3 protein. The sample lists tens of thousands of distinct CDR3 sequences; about two thirds were seen once. The sequenced sample was liver tumor tissue from sampling region 2. Specified subset: tumor region T2, inferior pole. Every receptor here comes from a man aged 40-49 years with primary liver carcinoma and hepatitis B virus infection.

A remark on this clonotype: A much larger clone is a single base away; this may be a read error. This sequence joins TRBV5-1 and TRBJ2-5; the D gene is possibly TRBD1 (6 bases). V gave up 6 bases and J gave up 4 bases, with 16 bases separating them. CDR1 is SGHRS, CDR2 YFSETQ, per germline. The length of the CDR3 is 14 residues. The CDR3 DNA follows: TGCGCCAGCAACCAACAGGGCCAGGGAGAGACCCAGTACTTC. Protein product: CASNQQGQGETQYF.

The rearrangement uses TRBV6-1 and TRBJ2-2, with D possibly called TRBD1 or TRBD2 (6 bases each). The CDR3 spans 14 residues. CDR1 is MNHNS and CDR2 is SASEGT in the germline V gene. CDR3 bases: TGTACTAGCAGTGGGAGGACAGACACCGGGGAGCTGTTTTTT. Protein sequence: CTSSGRTDTGELFF.

Concerning this clonotype itself: This may be a read error, as it is one base from a much larger clone. The chain couples TRBV28 to TRBJ2-7, with 8 bases that match TRBD1. This CDR3 spans 13 amino acids. Unmatched junction bases numbered 4, after V lost 6 bases and J lost 3 bases. CDR1 and CDR2 from the germline V gene are MDHEN and SYDVKM. The CDR3 DNA is TGTGCCAGCAGACGGACAGGGTTCTACGAGCAGTACTTC. Translation gives CASRRTGFYEQYF.

Of note for this clonotype: Relative to the germline gene, one junction end is altered; a read error may explain this. The V call is TRBV4-1, the J call TRBJ2-7, with 10 bases that match TRBD1. CDR1 is MGHRA, CDR2 YSYEKL, per germline. The CDR3 totals 17 residues. CDR3 sequence (DNA): TGCGCCAGCAGCCAAGGCTTAGGGACAGGGGCCTTCTACGAGCAGTCCTTC. Its protein product is CASSQGLGTGAFYEQSF.

The rearrangement joins TRBV5-6 to TRBJ1-1, with D uncertain. The CDR3 extends over 15 amino acids. Trimming shortened V by 3 bases and J by 4 bases, and 16 bases separated the two germline ends. Germline-derived CDR1 and CDR2 are SGHDT and YYEEEE. As DNA, the CDR3 is TGTGCCAGCAGCTATCCGGGCCTTATTCCCACTGAAGCTTTCTTT. This sequence encodes CASSYPGLIPTEAFF.

The gene calls are TRBV11-2 and TRBJ2-7; 8 bases fit TRBD2. The CDR3 sequence is 15 residues long. Germline V gene sequence: CDR1 SGHAT, CDR2 FQNNGV. The junction had 7 bases not matched to a gene; V was cut back by 0 bases and J by 6 bases. CDR3 sequence (DNA): TGTGCCAGCAGCTTAGATAGGGGACTAGTTCCCGAGCAGTACTTC. This codes for CASSLDRGLVPEQYF.

On this clonotype itself: This clone may be a read error of a much larger clone one base away. The J gene is TRBJ2-2, the V gene TRBV5-1; 13 positions match TRBD2. The CDR3 length is 16 residues. Germline CDR1 is SGHRS and CDR2 is YFSETQ. V lost 4 bases, J lost 2 bases, and 2 bases stayed unmatched. CDR3 DNA: TGCGCCAGCAGCGGGGGACTAGCGGGAAACACCGGGGAGCTGTTTTTT. It translates to CASSGGLAGNTGELFF.